The 27 T cell receptor beta chains below come from one sample, sequenced in a study of human T cells and chemical hapten exposure. Time point meaning: healthy volunteer bleed at 2 weeks. Total RNA came from unfractionated whole blood. TCRdb re-called the RACE reads through MiXCR, storing one row per CDR3 protein. The table shows around 130,000 distinct CDR3 sequences, with roughly 9% occurring only once. The specimen was whole blood. The receptors were sampled from a male donor in good health. Some clones in this sample may be carry-over from other donors' samples.

This clonotype was detected a few times. This chain links TRBV18 with TRBJ1-5; D not certain. Germline CDR1 and CDR2: KGHSH and LQKENI. Trimming shortened V by 0 bases and J by 2 bases, and 11 bases separated the two germline ends. The CDR3 sequence is 16 residues long. CDR3 region: CASSPPEVSGNQPQHF. The CDR3 DNA sequence: TGTGCCAGCTCACCACCGGAAGTTTCAGGCAATCAGCCCCAGCATTTT.

This CDR3 is CASDSSGATGIQETQYF. In nucleotides, the CDR3 is TGTGCCAGCGATTCTAGCGGGGCTACGGGAATACAAGAGACCCAGTACTTC. The chain employs TRBV9 and TRBJ2-5, with TRBD2 identical over 9 bases. Germline assignment: CDR1 SGDLS and CDR2 YYNGEE. This CDR3 has 17 residues. The ends lost 7 bases at V and 2 bases at J; junction bases unmatched: 15.

The chain links TRBV7-9 to TRBJ2-7; D is possibly TRBD1 or TRBD2 (5 bases each). Germline-derived CDR1 and CDR2 are SEHNR and FQNEAQ (reference sequence). Trimming left V 1 base short and J 2 bases short, with 9 bases between. The CDR3 spans 14 residues. The CDR3 here is CASSLVGTAYEQYF. The CDR3 DNA reads TGTGCCAGCAGCTTAGTTGGGACCGCCTACGAGCAGTACTTC.

This clonotype has more than one count but fewer than ten. The V gene is TRBV20-1, the J gene TRBJ1-1; a possible D gene is TRBD1 (5 bases). The CDR3 loop spans 15 amino acids. Per germline, CDR1 DFQATT and CDR2 SNEGSKA (reference sequence). With 6 bases removed from V and 4 bases from J, the gap between germline ends came to 21 bases. CDR3: CSAPAPWGRGTEAFF. As DNA, the CDR3 is TGCAGTGCCCCAGCCCCCTGGGGACGAGGCACTGAAGCTTTCTTT.

This clonotype occurred many times. The chain recombines TRBV5-1 with TRBJ2-1; 16 bases align to TRBD2. CDR1 is SGHRS and CDR2 is YFSETQ in the germline V gene. The CDR3 runs to 17 residues. Germline trimming cut 3 bases from V and 2 bases from J; bases unmatched to any gene: 2. CDR3 region: CASSSGLAGGPYNEQFF. The CDR3 DNA is TGCGCCAGCAGCTCGGGACTAGCGGGGGGGCCCTACAATGAGCAGTTCTTC.

This clonotype was picked up many times. The chain has TRBV29-1 and TRBJ2-7; no clear D. This CDR3 has 14 residues. Per germline, CDR1 SQVTM and CDR2 ANQGSEA. The ends were cut back, 1 base at V and 6 bases at J, with 16 bases in the middle. CDR3 protein: CSVEAAPTTREQYF. In DNA form, the CDR3 reads TGCAGCGTTGAAGCCGCTCCGACCACACGCGAGCAGTACTTC.

The chain combines TRBV11-2 with TRBJ2-7, with D perhaps TRBD2 (5 bases). This CDR3 region has 17 residues. The V gene lost 1 base and the J gene lost 5 bases, with 21 bases spanning the gap. CDR1 and CDR2 (germline): SGHAT, FQNNGV. For the CDR3, the DNA is TGTGCCAGCAGCTTAGCCCGTGGTGAGAGGCCGAGGGACGAGCAGTACTTC. This encodes CASSLARGERPRDEQYF.

CDR3 coding DNA: TGTGCCAGCAGCTTGAATTCTCACCCCCGCGAGCAGTACTTC. Its protein is CASSLNSHPREQYF. The chain carries TRBV7-8 and TRBJ2-7; D is undetermined. CDR3 size: 14 residues. V shed 3 bases and J shed 6 bases, with 15 bases lying between them. The germline V gene encodes CDR1 SGHVS and CDR2 FQNEAQ.

This clonotype was seen ten or more times. CDR3 amino acids: CASSQEGGGIYEQYF. CDR3 in DNA: TGTGCCAGCAGCCAAGAAGGCGGGGGGATTTACGAGCAGTACTTC. The chain uses TRBV4-2 and TRBJ2-7; 8 bases map to TRBD2. The CDR3 is made up of 15 amino acids. Germline-derived CDR1 and CDR2 are LGHNA and YNFKEQ. Unmatched junction bases numbered 5, after V lost 0 bases and J lost 4 bases.

The chain employs TRBV7-9 and TRBJ2-1; TRBD2 agrees at 7 bases. The CDR3 contains 17 residues. Trimming removed 4 bases from V and 3 bases from J; junction bases left unmatched: 12. Germline V gene data show CDR1 as SEHNR and CDR2 as FQNEAQ (reference sequence). Here the CDR3 reads CASSSLQAGEFYNEQFF. CDR3 nucleotides: TGTGCCAGCAGCTCGTTGCAGGCGGGAGAGTTCTACAATGAGCAGTTCTTC. The variable domain in full, completed from reference TRBV7-9 and TRBJ2-1, reads DTGVSQNPRHKITKRGQNVTFRCDPISEHNRLYWYRQTLGQGPEFLTYFQNEAQLEKSRLLSDRFSAERPKGSFSTLEIQRTEQGDSAMYLCASSSLQAGEFYNEQFFGPGTRLTVL.

The table lists this clonotype with many counts. This chain uses TRBV20-1 with TRBJ2-7, with D perhaps matching TRBD2 (7 bases). V lost 0 bases, J lost 2 bases, and 14 bases lay in between. Germline V CDR1 and CDR2: DFQATT, SNEGSKA (reference sequence). This CDR3 region has 15 residues. The CDR3, as DNA: TGCAGTGCTAGAGATTGGGGGGGCGAAGCCTACGAGCAGTACTTC. Translation: CSARDWGGEAYEQYF.

This clonotype was counted a few times. This chain connects TRBV29-1 to TRBJ2-3; TRBD2 aligns across 9 bases. Germline V gene lookup returns CDR1 SQVTM and CDR2 ANQGSEA. With V trimmed by 2 bases and J by 6 bases, 3 bases remained unmatched. The CDR3 sequence is 13 residues long. The CDR3 nucleotides read TGCAGCGTTGAACTAGCGGGAACCGATACGCAGTATTTT. Protein: CSVELAGTDTQYF.

This clonotype was counted ten times or more. This chain links TRBV6-2 or TRBV6-3 with TRBJ2-5; D might be TRBD1 or TRBD2, each matching 5 bases. Germline CDR1 and CDR2: MNHEY and SVGEGT. This CDR3 region has 16 residues. Trimming took 8 bases from V and 5 from J, leaving 24 bases between them. The CDR3 is CASSGAGQGWRETQYF. In nucleotides, the CDR3 is TGTGCCAGCTCCGGGGCGGGCCAGGGATGGCGGGAGACCCAGTACTTC.

This chain connects TRBV29-1 to TRBJ2-7; D is ambiguous. V lost 2 bases and J 0 bases, leaving 14 bases between the germline ends. Germline loops: CDR1 SQVTM, CDR2 ANQGSEA. The CDR3 is made up of 15 amino acids. The CDR3 is CSVEHSAESSYEQYF. The CDR3 DNA follows: TGCAGCGTTGAACATTCGGCCGAGAGCTCCTACGAGCAGTACTTC.

This clonotype was seen repeatedly, ten times or more. The chain recombines TRBV20-1 with TRBJ2-6; the D gene is possibly TRBD2 (5 bases). The CDR3 consists of 13 residues. Germline V gene lookup returns CDR1 DFQATT and CDR2 SNEGSKA (reference sequence). V was trimmed by 5 bases and J by 4 bases, leaving 9 bases between them. The CDR3, as DNA: TGCAGTGCTTGGGGAGACGGGGCCAACGTCCTGACTTTC. Amino acid sequence: CSAWGDGANVLTF.

This clonotype was seen a handful of times. CDR3 region: CASSLGPGWESVHNEQFF. The CDR3 nucleotides are TGTGCCAGCAGCTTAGGTCCCGGCTGGGAGTCGGTCCACAATGAGCAGTTCTTC. The chain is built from TRBV7-9 and TRBJ2-1, with a tentative D call TRBD2 (5 bases). The CDR3 is 18 residues long. V lost 1 base and J lost 5, with 21 bases in between. Germline values: CDR1 SEHNR, CDR2 FQNEAQ (reference sequence).

V is TRBV12-3 or TRBV12-4 and J is TRBJ2-3, with 8 positions matching TRBD2. The J segment lost 2 bases and the V segment lost 2 bases, leaving 3 bases of the junction unmatched. The CDR3 runs 15 residues. CDR3 sequence (DNA): TGTGCCAGCAGTTTAACGGGGGGGACCACAGATACGCAGTATTTT. Translated, it gives CASSLTGGTTDTQYF.

Many counts were recorded for this clonotype. The chain joins TRBV5-1 to TRBJ2-7; D unclear. This CDR3 comprises 12 residues. Trimming left V 1 base short and J 7 bases short, with 9 bases between. The germline V gene encodes CDR1 SGHRS and CDR2 YFSETQ. CDR3 DNA: TGCGCCAGCAGCTTGTTTACTGGGGAGCAGTACTTC. The encoded protein is CASSLFTGEQYF.

The chain has TRBV6-1 and TRBJ1-5; D perhaps matches TRBD1 (5 bases). Trimming pared 7 bases from V and 5 bases from J, leaving 24 bases between. CDR1 is MNHNS and CDR2 is SASEGT in the germline V gene. The CDR3 totals 17 residues. CDR3: CASTPGAWGGRDQPQHF. The CDR3, as DNA: TGTGCCAGCACCCCCGGGGCCTGGGGGGGAAGAGATCAGCCCCAGCATTTT.

This clonotype was seen a few times. The chain is built from TRBV27 and TRBJ2-3, with a tentative D call TRBD1 (6 bases). Trimming pared 10 bases from V and 4 bases from J, leaving 18 bases between. This CDR3 has 14 amino acids. CDR1 is MNHEY, CDR2 SMNVEV, per germline (reference sequence). The chain's CDR3 is CATGAVVWADTQYF. The CDR3 region has the DNA TGTGCCACAGGGGCCGTAGTTTGGGCAGATACGCAGTATTTT.

This clonotype was counted a few times. V gene TRBV19 combines with J gene TRBJ2-1; 7 bases line up with TRBD2. This CDR3 spans 16 amino acids. Looked up from germline, CDR1 is LNHDA and CDR2 is SQIVND (reference sequence). Germline trimming cut 6 bases from V and 7 bases from J; bases unmatched to any gene: 15. CDR3 in DNA: TGTGCCAGTAGCATTCGCCCCTCGGTGCGGGGGAATGAGCAGTTCTTC. This encodes CASSIRPSVRGNEQFF.

The V and J genes are TRBV10-2 and TRBJ2-7, with D perhaps TRBD2 (5 bases). Trimming shortened V by 6 bases and J by 2 bases, and 11 bases separated the two germline ends. The CDR3 runs 13 residues. Germline V gives CDR1 WSHSY, CDR2 SAAADI. Here the CDR3 DNA reads TGCGCCAGCAGCCGGGAAACCACCTACGAGCAGTACTTC. Translation: CASSRETTYEQYF.

This clonotype was detected only a few times. The J gene is TRBJ2-1, the V gene TRBV20-1; 14 bases line up with TRBD2. With V trimmed by 0 bases and J by 8 bases, 9 bases remained unmatched. Per the germline V gene, CDR1 is DFQATT and CDR2 is SNEGSKA (reference sequence). This CDR3 spans 17 amino acids. CDR3 bases: TGCAGTGCTAGAGATTGGGTGACTAGCGGGGGGGTGGATGAGCAGTTCTTC. It encodes CSARDWVTSGGVDEQFF.

This clonotype was seen a handful of times. The DNA for the CDR3 is TGCAGCGTTGAGACGACAGGCAATCAGCCCCAGCATTTT. It specifies CSVETTGNQPQHF. The gene calls are TRBV29-1 and TRBJ1-5; perhaps TRBD1 as D (5 bases). The CDR3 contains 13 residues. Germline CDR1 reads SQVTM; CDR2 reads ANQGSEA. V was clipped by 3 bases and J by 2 bases, with 8 bases between them.

The CDR3: CSARDQGSYGYTF. CDR3 nucleotide sequence: TGCAGTGCTAGAGATCAAGGAAGCTATGGCTACACCTTC. The rearrangement uses TRBV20-1 and TRBJ1-2; D uncertain. Germline CDR1 DFQATT, CDR2 SNEGSKA (reference sequence). There are 13 residues in the CDR3. Trimming pared 0 bases from V and 4 bases from J, leaving 9 bases between.

The table lists this clonotype with many counts. This chain connects TRBV29-1 to TRBJ1-1, with D maybe TRBD1 (6 bases). V was trimmed by 8 bases and J by 4 bases, leaving 17 bases between them. Germline CDR1 and CDR2: SQVTM and ANQGSEA. There are 13 residues in the CDR3. DNA for the CDR3: TGCAGCCCCAAGGGGGTTGGTTTCACTGAAGCTTTCTTT. Its translation: CSPKGVGFTEAFF.

Only a few counts were recorded for this clonotype. The gene calls are TRBV5-1 and TRBJ1-1; D is possibly TRBD1 (6 bases). CDR1 and CDR2 (germline): SGHRS, YFSETQ. V was shortened by 0 bases and J by 5 bases, with 17 bases between the two germline ends. This CDR3 contains 16 residues. CDR3 bases: TGCGCCAGCAGCTTGGTACAGGGTATAGCTATGACTGAAGCTTTCTTT. It yields the protein CASSLVQGIAMTEAFF. Based on the CDR3 plus reference TRBV5-1 and TRBJ1-1, the full variable domain is KAGVTQTPRYLIKTRGQQVTLSCSPISGHRSVSWYQQTPGQGLQFLFEYFSETQRNKGNFPGRFSGRQFSNSRSEMNVSTLELGDSALYLCASSLVQGIAMTEAFFGQGTRLTVV.